This T cell receptor beta chain was sequenced during a study of beta chain features in type 1 diabetes. Study at large: There was similarity between patients and healthy donors in age, gender and cell yields. Whole-study results and caveats: Small HLA sub-analyses could not settle whether HLA shapes TCRB rearrangement. Researchers caution that PCR might favor shorter templates, equally among patients and controls. When Type 1 diabetes patients were examined, their TCRB CDR3s proved moderately but significantly shorter in all four CD4+ subsets.

Expressed TCRB transcripts were sequenced because the isolated RNA had all been reverse transcribed beforehand. TCRdb keeps only in-frame clones here, not all; method: immunoSEQ multiplex PCR. The repertoire holds hundreds of thousands of clones, with over 12% as singletons. With regard to this clone: Its antigen is currently unknown.

Germline V gene sequence: CDR1 LGHNA, CDR2 YSLEER. This CDR3 region has 15 residues. V shed 0 bases and J 6 bases; nucleotides not matched to a gene: 5. This TCR came from a man younger than 35 with type 1 diabetes. Input material: naive CD4+ T cells from blood. This chain uses TRBV4-3 with TRBJ2-1, with 7 bases identical to TRBD1. The CDR3 nucleotides are TGCGCCAGCAGCCAAGAGGGCAGGGGGTTCAATGAGCAGTTCTTC. This gives the protein CASSQEGRGFNEQFF.